A selection of T cell receptor beta chains follows, all from one sample in a study of blood T cells in healthy people across ages. MiXCR, run by TCRdb on the 5' RACE reads, gives a single entry per CDR3 protein. The sample shows 710,000 or so distinct CDR3 sequences, about a third of them seen only once. Specimen: blood. The receptors originated from a woman aged 80 or older in good health. The CDR3 runs from the conserved cysteine through the conserved F or W. D genes are given only for firm matches. Size values are once, few and many counts, or a class for expanded clones, and some rows have none.

>-|TRBJ2-6|-|TRBV12-3/TRBV12-4
TGTGCCAGCAGCTCGGTAGTGGGGGCCAACGTCCTGACTTTC
CASSSVVGANVLTF
>-|TRBJ2-1|-|TRBV19
TGTGCCAGGAAGTCGAGGAGGTCCTACAATGAGCAGTTCTTC
CARKSRRSYNEQFF
>-|TRBJ1-1|many|TRBV5-1
TGCGCCAGCAGCTTGGCCAAGAGCACTGAAGCTTTCTTT
CASSLAKSTEAFF
>-|TRBJ2-7|many|TRBV7-8
TGTGCCAGCAGCCGCAGTGACAGATTCCCCTACGAGCAGTACTTC
CASSRSDRFPYEQYF
>-|TRBJ1-2|many|TRBV28
TGTGCCAGCAGTTTAAACAGGGCTGGCTACACCTTC
CASSLNRAGYTF
>-|TRBJ2-4|-|TRBV7-6
TGTGCCAGCAGCGTAGAGGGTGGTAGTGAGCAGTACTTC
CASSVEGGSEQYF
>-|TRBJ1-6|-|TRBV5-6
TGTGCCAGCAGCTCCATTGGGACTATTTCACCCCTCCACTTT
CASSSIGTISPLHF
>-|TRBJ2-1|once|TRBV9
TGTGCCAACAGCGTAGAGGACCCTGCGGCCAATGAGCAGTTCTTC
CANSVEDPAANEQFF
>-|TRBJ2-5|-|TRBV7-3
TGTGCCAGCAGCTCAATAACGGAGGAGACCCAGTACTTC
CASSSITEETQYF
>-|TRBJ2-3|-|TRBV30
TGTGCCTGGAGTGTTCTAGCTACCAACACAGATACGCAGTATTTT
CAWSVLATNTDTQYF
>TRBD1|TRBJ1-1|few|TRBV11-1
TGTGCCAGCAGCCCGGGGGACAGGGTGAACACTGAAGCTTTCTTT
CASSPGDRVNTEAFF
>-|TRBJ1-1|many|TRBV29-1
TGCAGCGTTGAAGATCCGTTCCGAATGAACACTGAAGCTTTCTTT
CSVEDPFRMNTEAFF
>TRBD1|TRBJ1-6|-|TRBV10-3
TGTGCCATCAGGGTGGACAGGACTAATTCGCCCCCCCACTTT
CAIRVDRTNSPPHF
>TRBD1|TRBJ2-5|-|TRBV28
TGTGCCAGTCACCAACCCGGGACAGGGGGCGCGGTGACCCAGTACTTC
CASHQPGTGGAVTQYF
>-|TRBJ1-1|many|TRBV7-9
TGTGCCAGCAGCTTAAGTCTGAACACTGAAGCTTTCTTT
CASSLSLNTEAFF
>TRBD2|TRBJ2-3|many|TRBV20-1
TGCAGTGCCCCACTAGCGGGGGCCAGCACAGATACGCAGTATTTT
CSAPLAGASTDTQYF
>-|TRBJ2-5|-|TRBV30
TGTGCCTGGAGTGTACTACAGGCCGGCGGAGAGACCCAGTACTTC
CAWSVLQAGGETQYF
>-|TRBJ1-5|few|TRBV20-1
TGCAGTGCTAATGGCAGGTCTTCAAGTCAGCCCCAGCATTTT
CSANGRSSSQPQHF
>-|TRBJ1-2|-|TRBV3-1
TGTGCCAGCAGCCAAGGGAGGAGCTATGGCTACACCTTC
CASSQGRSYGYTF
>-|TRBJ1-5|many|TRBV7-2
TGTGCCAGCAGCCCTACCTCGGTTCCGCCCCAGCATTTT
CASSPTSVPPQHF
>-|TRBJ1-5|-|TRBV9
TGTGCCAGCAGCGTAGATGGACAGCCCAATCAGCCCCAGCATTTT
CASSVDGQPNQPQHF
>TRBD1|TRBJ2-7|many|TRBV12-3/TRBV12-4
TGTGCCAGCAGTTCAGCAGATAGACAGGGGTACGAGCAGTACTTC
CASSSADRQGYEQYF
>-|TRBJ1-4|-|TRBV7-2
TGTGCCAGCAGCTTAGGTCAGGCAACGGAACTGTTTTTT
CASSLGQATELFF
>-|TRBJ2-5|many|TRBV7-2
TGTGCCAGCACCGTAAAAGAGACCCAGTACTTC
CASTVKETQYF
>TRBD1|TRBJ2-7|many|TRBV28
TGTGCCAGCAGTTTATTGGGACAGGACTCCTACGAGCAGTACTTC
CASSLLGQDSYEQYF